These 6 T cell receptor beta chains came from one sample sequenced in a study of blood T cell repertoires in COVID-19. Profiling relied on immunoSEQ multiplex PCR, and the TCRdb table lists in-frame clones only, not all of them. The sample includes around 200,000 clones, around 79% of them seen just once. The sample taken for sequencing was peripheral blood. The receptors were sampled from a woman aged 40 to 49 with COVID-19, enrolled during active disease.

Here the CDR3 DNA reads TGTGCCAGCAGCTCCAAGGGAGTTGCCAAAAACATTCAGTACTTC. Translation: CASSSKGVAKNIQYF. This chain links TRBV7-9 with TRBJ2-4; D might be TRBD2 (5 bases). CDR1 is SEHNR and CDR2 is FQNEAQ in the germline V gene (reference sequence). The V gene lost 4 bases and the J gene lost 1 base, with 11 bases spanning the gap. This CDR3 contains 15 residues. The entire variable domain, with the rest obtained from reference TRBV7-9 and TRBJ2-4, is as follows: DTGVSQNPRHKITKRGQNVTFRCDPISEHNRLYWYRQTLGQGPEFLTYFQNEAQLEKSRLLSDRFSAERPKGSFSTLEIQRTEQGDSAMYLCASSSKGVAKNIQYFGAGTRLSVL.

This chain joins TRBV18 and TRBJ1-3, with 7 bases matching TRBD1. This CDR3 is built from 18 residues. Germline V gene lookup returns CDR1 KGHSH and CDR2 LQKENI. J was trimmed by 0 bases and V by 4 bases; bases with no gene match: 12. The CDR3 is CASSRTGTESFSGNTIYF. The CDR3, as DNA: TGTGCCAGCTCACGCACCGGGACAGAGAGCTTCTCTGGAAACACCATATATTTT.

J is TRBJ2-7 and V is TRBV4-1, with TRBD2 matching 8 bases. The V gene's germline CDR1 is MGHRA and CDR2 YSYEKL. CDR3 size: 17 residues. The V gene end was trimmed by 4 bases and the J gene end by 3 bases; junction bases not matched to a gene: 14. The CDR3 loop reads CASSRGGLVSPHYEQYF. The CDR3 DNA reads TGCGCCAGCAGCCGGGGGGGACTAGTTTCGCCCCACTACGAGCAGTACTTC.

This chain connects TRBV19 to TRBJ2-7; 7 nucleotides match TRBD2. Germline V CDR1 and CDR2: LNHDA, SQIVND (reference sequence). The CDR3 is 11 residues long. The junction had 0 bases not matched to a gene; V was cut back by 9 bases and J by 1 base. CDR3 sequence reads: CASGGSYEQYF. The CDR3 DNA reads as TGTGCCAGCGGGGGGTCCTACGAGCAGTACTTC.

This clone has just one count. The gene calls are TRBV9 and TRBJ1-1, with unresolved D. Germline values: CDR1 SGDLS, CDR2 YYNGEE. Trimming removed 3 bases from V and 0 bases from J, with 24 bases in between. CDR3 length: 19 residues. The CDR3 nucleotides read TGTGCCAGCAGCGCTACAAGTATTGGAGGCATGAGGATGAACACTGAAGCTTTCTTT. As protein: CASSATSIGGMRMNTEAFF.

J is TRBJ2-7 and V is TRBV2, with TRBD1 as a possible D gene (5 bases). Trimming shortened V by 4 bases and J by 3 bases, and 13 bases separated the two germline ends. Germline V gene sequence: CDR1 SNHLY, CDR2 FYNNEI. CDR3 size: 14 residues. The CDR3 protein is CASSGGRMSYEQYF. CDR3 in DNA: TGTGCCAGCAGTGGGGGCAGGATGAGCTACGAGCAGTACTTC.